This TCR beta chain was profiled in a study of blood T cells in healthy people across ages. Study-level results: The study found more naive CD4+ cells and higher diversity in long-lived than aged donors.

Remarks on this clonotype: As yet, its antigen is unknown. The missing conserved phenylalanine or tryptophan at the end of this CDR3 makes a read error likely.

Alongside a J-beta primer mix, a sample-barcoded 5' primer served in a second PCR lasting about 7 to 12 cycles. TCRdb redid the calling of the 5' RACE reads with MiXCR, one entry per CDR3 protein. The sample holds 1.5 million to 2 million distinct CDR3 sequences; roughly 50% are singletons and the top ten take roughly 2%. Per sample, a minimum of 6 million PBMCs were isolated. This sequence was found in a woman aged 40 to 55 in good health. Sequencing used blood.

The CDR3 DNA sequence: TGCAGTGCTAGTAAATCTAGCGGGGGAGGAGAGACCCAGTACTCC. Translated, it gives CSASKSSGGGETQYS. This chain connects TRBV20-1 to TRBJ2-5; 10 bases agree with TRBD2. This CDR3 has 15 residues. Trimming took 3 bases from V and 4 from J; bases not matched to a gene: 8. Germline V lookup: CDR1 DFQATT, CDR2 SNEGSKA (reference sequence).